This T cell receptor (beta chain) was sequenced for a study of molecular identifiers for immune sequencing clone quantification. General study points: Underestimated sizes of highly expanded clones could result from identical TCR molecules that share a barcode.

Every naive CD8 library was made from between about 17,000 and 1,000,000 sorted cells with 10%, 30% or 50% RNA. Ten or more counts support this clonotype. Antigen specificity is unknown. CDR3 size: 13 residues. V was clipped by 1 base and J by 5 bases; unmatched bases: 2. CDR1 and CDR2 (germline): DFQATT, SNEGSKA (reference sequence). TCRdb reanalysed the PCR reads using MiXCR and keeps one entry per CDR3 protein. The sample lists 490,000 or so distinct CDR3 sequences, roughly 23% occurring once. The source is a human donor in good health. Some libraries in this study had Jurkat cell RNA spiked in. The sequenced sample consisted of naive CD8+ T cells from blood, with Jurkat cell RNA spiked in. Subset: FACS-sorted CD8+CD4-CCR7+CD45RA+ naive T cells. This chain uses TRBV20-1 with TRBJ1-1, with TRBD1 identical over 9 bases. The CDR3 DNA reads as TGCAGTGCTAGAGGGGACAGGGAAACTGAAGCTTTCTTT. This codes for CSARGDRETEAFF.